The entry below gives a single T cell receptor (beta chain) sequence along with its context. The CDR3 runs 15 residues. The V gene lost 6 bases and the J gene lost 0 bases, with 11 bases spanning the gap. Germline CDR1 SGHTA, CDR2 FQGNSA. These data originate in a study of cytomegalovirus exposure and HLA in healthy donors. PCR amplification relied on 60 Vbeta primers (plus 13 Jbeta primers). TCRdb keeps only in-frame clones here, not all; method: immunoSEQ multiplex PCR. The sample consists of about 250,000 clones, approximately 80% of them appearing once. All donors participated as healthy donors of bone marrow.

V gene TRBV7-2 combines with J gene TRBJ1-4, with a tentative D call TRBD1 (5 bases). Material: PBMCs. This TCR was recovered from a girl aged 2 to 9 in good health and CMV-seronegative. CDR3 coding DNA: TGTGCCAGCAGGTTCCAGGGCACAACTAATGAAAAACTGTTTTTT. This sequence encodes CASRFQGTTNEKLFF. The whole variable domain, filled in from reference TRBV7-2 and TRBJ1-4, reads GAGVSQSPSNKVTEKGKDVELRCDPISGHTALYWYRQSLGQGLEFLIYFQGNSAPDKSGLPSDRFSAERTGGSVSTLTIQRTQQEDSAVYLCASRFQGTTNEKLFFGSGTQLSVL.